The 4 T cell receptor beta chains reported below all come from one sample, sequenced in a study of blood T cell repertoires in COVID-19. The table came from immunoSEQ multiplex PCR; TCRdb's copy has only in-frame clones and leaves some out. The top ten clones hold about 4.9% of a sample with about 190,000 clones, approximately 85% of them seen once. The sample was peripheral blood. The receptors derive from a woman older than 75 with acute or convalescent COVID-19.

The V call is TRBV5-8, the J call TRBJ2-2; 8 nucleotides match TRBD1. Losses at the gene ends were 3 bases for V and 6 bases for J; bases not matched to a gene: 10. The germline V gene has CDR1 SGHTS and CDR2 YDEGEE. The CDR3 runs to 16 residues. The CDR3: CASSYRDRLWSGELFF. CDR3 nucleotides: TGTGCCAGCAGCTACCGGGACAGGCTATGGTCCGGGGAGCTGTTTTTT.

The chain is built from TRBV7-9 and TRBJ1-2, with 7 bases lining up with TRBD1. Germline assignment: CDR1 SEHNR and CDR2 FQNEAQ (reference sequence). Trimming removed 5 bases from V and 6 bases from J; junction bases left unmatched: 9. CDR3 length equals 14 residues. CDR3 protein: CASSQLGQQNGYTF. Written as DNA, the CDR3 is TGTGCCAGCAGCCAACTGGGACAGCAAAATGGCTACACCTTC.

This rearrangement joins TRBV19 to TRBJ2-7; TRBD1 aligns across 8 bases. This CDR3 spans 16 amino acids. Germline trimming cut 5 bases from V and 3 bases from J; bases unmatched to any gene: 12. The germline V gene encodes CDR1 LNHDA and CDR2 SQIVND (reference sequence). CDR3 sequence (DNA): TGTGCCAGTAGTCCCCGGACAGGGTACCTTTTCTACGAGCAGTACTTC. Amino acid sequence: CASSPRTGYLFYEQYF.

On this clone itself: Different DNA sequences within this sample yield the same CDR3. The chain couples TRBV19 to TRBJ1-1; TRBD1 is a possible D gene (6 bases). Germline-derived CDR1 and CDR2 are LNHDA and SQIVND (reference sequence). The CDR3 is 14 residues long. The V end was cut by 5 bases, the J end by 0 bases, with 10 bases between. CDR3 protein: CASSRQGMNTEAFF. CDR3 sequence (DNA): TGTGCCAGTAGTCGGCAGGGGATGAACACTGAAGCTTTCTTT.